The next 9 T cell receptor beta chains were all read from a single sample in a study of shared clonotypes between healthy human individuals. Using immunoSEQ multiplex PCR, the repertoire was profiled, and TCRdb retains in-frame clones only, with some absent. The sample lists more than 2,000,000 clones, 90% to 95% seen once, with around 0.15% in the top ten. The specimen was naive CD4+ T cells sorted from blood. Indicated subset: CD45RA+ positively selected. The receptors were sampled from a man between 18 and 29 years old in good health.

The chain uses TRBV10-2 and TRBJ1-5; 11 nucleotides match TRBD1. J was trimmed by 7 bases and V by 5 bases; bases with no gene match: 7. Germline loops: CDR1 WSHSY, CDR2 SAAADI. This CDR3 comprises 15 residues. The CDR3 is CASSLDRGPGQPQHF. CDR3 nucleotides: TGCGCCAGCAGTTTGGACAGGGGGCCTGGGCAGCCCCAGCATTTT.

The chain uses TRBV6-5 and TRBJ2-4; possibly TRBD2 for D (5 bases). V gave up 2 bases and J gave up 9 bases, with 11 bases separating them. The CDR3 has 13 amino acids. The V gene's germline CDR1 is MNHEY and CDR2 SVGAGI. In DNA, the CDR3 is TGTGCCAGCAGTTACGATCGCGGGTCCATTCAGTACTTC. Translating it yields CASSYDRGSIQYF.

CDR3 sequence: CASSPRTGDFQYF. The CDR3 region has the DNA TGTGCCAGCTCACCACGGACAGGAGATTTTCAGTACTTC. V gene TRBV18 combines with J gene TRBJ2-4; the match to TRBD1 covers 7 bases. The V segment lost 1 base and the J segment 11 bases; nucleotides outside the gene matches: 5. Germline assignment: CDR1 KGHSH and CDR2 LQKENI. CDR3 length equals 13 residues.

The chain combines TRBV4-1 with TRBJ1-5, with 8 bases lining up with TRBD1. CDR3 length: 14 residues. V dropped 6 bases and J dropped 3; count of bases not matched to a gene: 4. Germline CDR1 and CDR2: MGHRA and YSYEKL. The DNA for the CDR3 is TGCGCCAGCAGTGCGGGACAGGTCAATCAGCCCCAGCATTTT. It specifies CASSAGQVNQPQHF.

The genes are TRBV4-1 and TRBJ2-3; 9 bases line up with TRBD1. V gave up 2 bases and J gave up 2 bases; unmatched junction bases: 8. This CDR3 has 17 amino acids. Germline V gives CDR1 MGHRA, CDR2 YSYEKL. In nucleotides, the CDR3 is TGCGCCAGCAGCCAATCCTCGACAGGGGGGTACACAGATACGCAGTATTTT. Protein product: CASSQSSTGGYTDTQYF.

The chain links TRBV7-2 to TRBJ2-3; D not certain. Trimming cost V 0 bases and J 3 bases, with 7 bases left between them. CDR1 SGHTA and CDR2 FQGNSA come from the germline V gene. The CDR3 totals 14 residues. Here the CDR3 reads CASSLAQLTDTQYF. CDR3 in DNA: TGTGCCAGCAGCTTAGCACAGTTAACAGATACGCAGTATTTT.

V usage is TRBV4-1 and J usage is TRBJ1-4; TRBD1 aligns across 7 bases. Trimming cost V 5 bases and J 7 bases; bases outside gene matches: 13. Germline CDR1 MGHRA, CDR2 YSYEKL. This CDR3 contains 16 residues. This CDR3 reads CASSGNSGGRVEKLFF. The CDR3 DNA is TGCGCCAGCAGCGGGAACTCAGGGGGTCGGGTTGAAAAACTGTTTTTT.

The DNA of the CDR3 is TGTGCCAGCAGTGAGGACAGGGGAGAAAAACTGTTTTTT. It codes for CASSEDRGEKLFF. The chain uses TRBV2 and TRBJ1-4, with TRBD1 matching over 9 bases. Germline V gene sequence: CDR1 SNHLY, CDR2 FYNNEI. CDR3 length equals 13 residues. V shed 3 bases, J shed 8 bases, and the junction held 1 base outside the gene matches.

This clone has only one observation. Within the sample, other DNA sequences also encode this same CDR3. The genes are TRBV27 and TRBJ1-2; the D gene is possibly TRBD1 (6 bases). Per germline, CDR1 MNHEY and CDR2 SMNVEV (reference sequence). The V end lost 6 bases, the J end lost 0 bases, and 11 bases lay between the germline ends. This CDR3 comprises 14 residues. CDR3 amino acids: CASRRTAANYGYTF. The CDR3 DNA reads as TGTGCCAGCAGGAGGACAGCCGCTAACTATGGCTACACCTTC.